The next 27 T cell receptor beta chains were all read from a single sample in a study of T cell repertoires in cytomegalovirus infection. TCRdb redid the calling of the reads with MiXCR, one entry per CDR3 protein. Seen here are fewer than 200,000 distinct CDR3 sequences, roughly 9% observed once, and the top ten hold about 4.6%. The sequencing sample was made of PBMCs. The receptors shown here come from a human donor in good health (CMV status not recorded). Some clones in this sample may be carry-over from other donors' samples.

At least ten counts were recorded for this clonotype. This chain connects TRBV27 to TRBJ1-2, with D possibly matching TRBD1 (5 bases). Trimming removed 5 bases at V and 8 bases at J, with 18 bases between. Germline loops: CDR1 MNHEY, CDR2 SMNVEV (reference sequence). The CDR3 spans 14 residues. CDR3 protein: CASSGWDGTAGYTF. The DNA for the CDR3 is TGTGCCAGCAGTGGGTGGGACGGAACTGCCGGCTACACCTTC.

This clonotype was recorded a few times. The rearrangement uses TRBV20-1 and TRBJ2-1; D possibly corresponds to TRBD1 (5 bases). Germline CDR1 DFQATT, CDR2 SNEGSKA (reference sequence). CDR3 length: 18 residues. V dropped 0 bases and J dropped 0 bases, with 18 bases sitting between them. The CDR3 here is CSARDSSLRQISYNEQFF. The CDR3 DNA follows: TGCAGTGCTAGAGATTCTTCGCTTCGACAGATCTCCTACAATGAGCAGTTCTTC.

There are many counts of this clonotype. The J gene is TRBJ2-3, the V gene TRBV28; 7 bases are a match to TRBD2. There are 14 residues in the CDR3. Germline values: CDR1 MDHEN, CDR2 SYDVKM. The V and J ends lost 7 bases and 5 bases, in that order; junction bases with no gene match: 9. The CDR3 DNA is TGTGCCAGCATCTCGGCGGGGGACTTAGATACGCAGTATTTT. Translation: CASISAGDLDTQYF.

This clonotype was seen at least ten times. This chain uses TRBV5-1 with TRBJ1-5; 7 bases map to TRBD1. Unmatched junction bases numbered 0, after V lost 1 base and J lost 5 bases. Germline assignment: CDR1 SGHRS and CDR2 YFSETQ. This CDR3 has 13 residues. The CDR3 loop is CASSLTGDQPQHF. CDR3 bases: TGCGCCAGCAGCTTGACAGGGGATCAGCCCCAGCATTTT. Supplemented by reference TRBV5-1 and TRBJ1-5, the full variable domain reads KAGVTQTPRYLIKTRGQQVTLSCSPISGHRSVSWYQQTPGQGLQFLFEYFSETQRNKGNFPGRFSGRQFSNSRSEMNVSTLELGDSALYLCASSLTGDQPQHFGDGTRLSIL.

Ten or more counts support this clonotype. The CDR3 protein is CASSLGPNLLFSGNTIYF. The CDR3 DNA reads as TGTGCCAGCAGCCTCGGACCGAACCTGCTCTTCTCTGGAAACACCATATATTTT. The chain has TRBV5-6 and TRBJ1-3; D unresolved. The CDR3 spans 18 residues. The V gene's germline CDR1 is SGHDT and CDR2 YYEEEE. Trimming removed 4 bases from V and 0 bases from J, with 20 bases in between.

The chain recombines TRBV19 with TRBJ1-6; 7 bases match TRBD1. The CDR3 covers 16 residues. The V and J ends lost 5 bases and 6 bases, in that order; junction bases with no gene match: 10. Germline CDR1 LNHDA, CDR2 SQIVND (reference sequence). As DNA, the CDR3 is TGTGCCAGTAGTGGGGCAGGCGGACAGGCTAATTCACCCCTCCACTTT. Its translation: CASSGAGGQANSPLHF.

The table lists this clonotype with many counts. The V call is TRBV7-3, the J call TRBJ2-7; D is perhaps TRBD2 (5 bases). The V gene lost 2 bases and the J gene lost 3 bases, with 17 bases spanning the gap. The CDR3 extends over 16 amino acids. Germline assignment: CDR1 SGHTA and CDR2 FQGTGA. CDR3 in amino acids: CASSLDYRKLHYEQYF. The CDR3, as DNA: TGTGCCAGCAGCTTAGACTACCGCAAACTCCACTACGAGCAGTACTTC.

This clonotype has a count of ten or more. V usage is TRBV28 and J usage is TRBJ1-5; D not resolved. The CDR3 runs 15 residues. V was trimmed by 2 bases and J by 1 base, leaving 9 bases between them. Germline loops: CDR1 MDHEN, CDR2 SYDVKM. The CDR3 is CASSLAGSSNQPQHF. Written as DNA, the CDR3 is TGTGCCAGCAGTTTAGCGGGGTCGAGCAATCAGCCCCAGCATTTT.

This clonotype was found once. As DNA, the CDR3 is TGTGCCAGCAGTTTGGTAGGGAGCAATGAAAAACTGTTTTTT. Protein product: CASSLVGSNEKLFF. The rearrangement uses TRBV28 and TRBJ1-4; D gene ambiguous. Germline V lookup: CDR1 MDHEN, CDR2 SYDVKM. Trimming left V 3 bases short and J 5 bases short, with 10 bases between. The CDR3 is made up of 14 amino acids.

This sequence joins TRBV4-3 and TRBJ2-2; 8 bases map to TRBD1. The CDR3 is 18 residues long. After removal of 0 bases from V and 3 bases from J, the junction contained 9 bases not matched to a gene. Germline-derived CDR1 and CDR2 are LGHNA and YSLEER. Here the CDR3 reads CASSQDKIETGDTGELFF. The CDR3 DNA is TGCGCCAGCAGCCAAGATAAAATCGAGACAGGGGACACCGGGGAGCTGTTTTTT.

V and J are TRBV5-4 and TRBJ2-5; 13 nucleotides align to TRBD2. Germline V gene sequence: CDR1 SGHNT, CDR2 YYREEE (reference sequence). V lost 3 bases to trimming and J lost 5 bases; unmatched junction nucleotides: 10. The CDR3 consists of 17 residues. DNA of the CDR3: TGTGCCAGCAGCTCACTGACTAGCGGGAGGTCGGGGGAGACCCAGTACTTC. It is translated as CASSSLTSGRSGETQYF. Full variable domain (remainder filled in from reference TRBV5-4 and TRBJ2-5): ETGVTQSPTHLIKTRGQQVTLRCSSQSGHNTVSWYQQALGQGPQFIFQYYREEENGRGNFPPRFSGLQFPNYSSELNVNALELDDSALYLCASSSLTSGRSGETQYFGPGTRLLVL.

The V call is TRBV30, the J call TRBJ1-5; TRBD1 is a possible D gene (5 bases). Germline CDR1 reads GTSNPN; CDR2 reads SVGIG (reference sequence). V lost 2 bases and J lost 7, with 12 bases in between. The CDR3 extends over 13 amino acids. CDR3 protein: CAWSNGGRQPQHF. The CDR3 DNA follows: TGTGCCTGGAGTAATGGGGGTAGGCAGCCCCAGCATTTT.

The sample holds many counts of this clonotype. The chain uses TRBV7-2 and TRBJ2-5; D perhaps matches TRBD1 (5 bases). This CDR3 comprises 16 residues. Trimming shortened V by 2 bases and J by 2 bases, and 15 bases separated the two germline ends. Germline V lookup: CDR1 SGHTA, CDR2 FQGNSA. DNA for the CDR3: TGTGCCAGCAGCTTACGTGGCAGGGCGTTTCAAGAGACCCAGTACTTC. Residues: CASSLRGRAFQETQYF.

This clonotype was counted many times. The chain uses TRBV6-1 and TRBJ1-5; no reliable D call. The V end lost 1 base, the J end lost 6 bases, and 7 bases lay between the germline ends. CDR3 size: 13 residues. Germline assignment: CDR1 MNHNS and CDR2 SASEGT. The CDR3 reads CASSEVSTQPQHF. CDR3 DNA sequence: TGTGCCAGCAGTGAAGTGTCTACTCAGCCCCAGCATTTT.

The chain carries TRBV7-9 and TRBJ2-7; D is perhaps TRBD1 (5 bases). Deletions cut 0 bases from V and 1 base from J, with 7 bases between. The CDR3 contains 14 residues. CDR1 SEHNR and CDR2 FQNEAQ come from the germline V gene (reference sequence). The CDR3 DNA sequence: TGTGCCAGCAGCTTAGCCAGGGTTTCCTACGAGCAGTACTTC. This encodes CASSLARVSYEQYF.

Of note for this clonotype: One junction end does not reproduce the germline sequence, and a read error may be involved. The rearrangement joins TRBV13 to TRBJ1-4; D unresolved. The CDR3 is 17 amino acids. Germline CDR1 and CDR2: PRHDT and FYEKMQ (reference sequence). This CDR3 reads CASSPPTTTPPGNGQFF. CDR3 DNA: TGTGCCAGCAGCCCCCCGACAACAACCCCTCCCGGGAATGGGCAGTTCTTT.

This clonotype was detected ten times or more. The rearrangement joins TRBV7-3 to TRBJ2-1; possibly TRBD1 for D (8 bases). The germline V and J ends were trimmed by 5 bases and 12 bases, with 20 bases remaining between them. CDR3 size: 14 residues. Germline V gives CDR1 SGHTA, CDR2 FQGTGA. CDR3 DNA: TGTGCCAGCAGCCCGGACAGGGAAGCGGGAATGCAGTTCTTC. It translates to CASSPDREAGMQFF.

Many counts were recorded for this clonotype. This chain joins TRBV19 and TRBJ2-1; D is perhaps TRBD2 (6 bases). The CDR3 runs 15 residues. Germline V gives CDR1 LNHDA, CDR2 SQIVND (reference sequence). V gave up 0 bases and J gave up 4 bases, with 10 bases separating them. CDR3 nucleotide sequence: TGTGCCAGTAGTATAGACGGGAGTTCATACAATGAGCAGTTCTTC. Its translation is CASSIDGSSYNEQFF.

This clonotype was recorded a few times. J is TRBJ2-1 and V is TRBV2; D call uncertain. The V and J ends lost 3 bases and 4 bases respectively, with 7 bases between them. This CDR3 has 13 residues. The germline gives CDR1 SNHLY, CDR2 FYNNEI. The CDR3 sequence is CASSDSSYNEQFF. The CDR3, as DNA: TGTGCCAGCAGTGATTCGTCTTACAATGAGCAGTTCTTC.

In its sample, this clonotype was seen a few times. This chain uses TRBV18 with TRBJ2-2; D unresolved. The CDR3 length is 13 residues. From germline, CDR1 is KGHSH and CDR2 LQKENI. Between the trimmed V and J ends, which lost 2 bases and 6 bases, there was a span of 7 bases. In nucleotides, the CDR3 is TGTGCCAGCTCACCATCGATGGCCGGGGAGCTGTTTTTT. This codes for CASSPSMAGELFF.

This clonotype was detected many times. The chain carries TRBV6-6 and TRBJ1-2; D is perhaps TRBD1 (5 bases). The V gene lost 0 bases and the J gene lost 4 bases, with 15 bases spanning the gap. Germline V gene lookup returns CDR1 MNHNY and CDR2 SVGAGI (reference sequence). The CDR3 has 16 residues. CDR3 sequence reads: CASSYSSTVPTYGYTF. As DNA, the CDR3 is TGTGCCAGCAGTTACTCTTCGACAGTCCCAACCTATGGCTACACCTTC.

V is TRBV9 and J is TRBJ2-3; tentatively, D is TRBD2 (7 bases). CDR1 SGDLS and CDR2 YYNGEE come from the germline V gene. The CDR3 sequence is 17 residues long. V was clipped by 4 bases and J by 3 bases, with 21 bases between them. CDR3 sequence (DNA): TGTGCCAGCAGCCCTCGGATAGGGGGGGGCGGTACAGATACGCAGTATTTT. Its translation is CASSPRIGGGGTDTQYF.

The sample holds a few counts of this clonotype. This chain joins TRBV4-1 and TRBJ2-2; D remains unclear. Trimming removed 1 base from V and 4 bases from J, with 10 bases in between. Germline loops: CDR1 MGHRA, CDR2 YSYEKL. This CDR3 spans 15 amino acids. CDR3 amino acids: CASSQGAARTGELFF. Here the CDR3 DNA reads TGCGCCAGCAGCCAAGGTGCAGCGCGCACCGGGGAGCTGTTTTTT.

This clonotype was detected only a few times. V is TRBV3-1 and J is TRBJ1-6; a possible D gene is TRBD1 (6 bases). The CDR3 is 15 residues long. Germline V CDR1 and CDR2: LGHDT, YNNKEL (reference sequence). Trimming took off 5 bases at V and 9 bases at J, with 17 bases between the two ends. CDR3 loop: CASSNAVRGVSPLHF. The CDR3 DNA is TGTGCCAGCAGCAATGCGGTCAGGGGAGTTTCACCCCTCCACTTT. The complete variable domain, with remaining parts taken from reference TRBV3-1 and TRBJ1-6, reads DTAVSQTPKYLVTQMGNDKSIKCEQNLGHDTMYWYKQDSKKFLKIMFSYNNKELIINETVPNRFSPKSPDKAHLNLHINSLELGDSAVYFCASSNAVRGVSPLHFGNGTRLTVT.

The chain employs TRBV7-2 and TRBJ1-3; D is undetermined. This CDR3 spans 19 amino acids. The V and J ends lost 5 bases and 0 bases respectively, with 23 bases between them. The germline gives CDR1 SGHTA, CDR2 FQGNSA. This CDR3 is CASSPYRVVPPSSGNTIYF. CDR3 in DNA: TGTGCCAGCAGCCCCTATAGGGTCGTACCCCCTTCCTCTGGAAACACCATATATTTT.

The table lists this clonotype with many counts. The chain recombines TRBV7-2 with TRBJ2-7, with 7 bases identical to TRBD1. This CDR3 comprises 15 residues. V lost 5 bases to trimming and J lost 1 base; unmatched junction nucleotides: 8. Germline CDR1 SGHTA, CDR2 FQGNSA. DNA for the CDR3: TGTGCCAGCAGCCTCGGGACAGCTTCTTCCTACGAGCAGTACTTC. This translates into CASSLGTASSYEQYF.

This clonotype was seen many times. The J gene is TRBJ2-1, the V gene TRBV15; tentatively, D is TRBD2 (6 bases). Germline lookup yields CDR1 LNHNV and CDR2 YYDKDF (reference sequence). Trimming pared 2 bases from V and 8 bases from J, leaving 13 bases between. The CDR3 is 14 residues long. CDR3 bases: TGTGCCACCAGCAGATTTGGCGGGGCAGATGAGCAGTTCTTC. Translating gives CATSRFGGADEQFF.